These T cell receptor beta chains were read from a single sample in a study of OX40 agonist ivuxolimab in advanced cancers. Clones were sequenced by immunoSEQ multiplex PCR, and TCRdb holds only the in-frame ones, with some missing. The data hold 80,000 to 95,000 clones, with about 88% observed a single time. This material consisted of CD4+ or CD8+ T cells sorted from blood, taken in a trial of the OX40 agonist ivuxolimab. The receptors derive from an adult with an advanced solid tumor such as melanoma, head and neck, liver or kidney cancer. CDR3s include the opening cysteine and the closing phenylalanine or tryptophan. The order of the fields is J gene, D gene, V gene, clone size, CDR3 length, CDR3 DNA, CDR3 protein. D genes are given only for firm matches. Not all rows give a size; the values are once, few, many and, for expanded clones, a class.

j_call: TRBJ2-2
d_call: TRBD1
v_call: TRBV30
clone_size: -
cdr3_length: 17
cdr3_nt: TGTGCCTGGAGCCTTTCGGCCGACAGGGGTTACACCGGGGAGCTGTTTTTT
cdr3_aa: CAWSLSADRGYTGELFF

j_call: TRBJ2-7
d_call: TRBD1
v_call: TRBV7-8
clone_size: -
cdr3_length: 17
cdr3_nt: TGTGCCAGCAGCTTAGAGGGACAGGGGGTTCCCTCCTACGAGCAGTACTTC
cdr3_aa: CASSLEGQGVPSYEQYF

j_call: TRBJ1-1
d_call: -
v_call: TRBV6-5
clone_size: -
cdr3_length: 14
cdr3_nt: TGTGCCAGCAGTTTACAGGGCAGGAACACTGAAGCTTTCTTT
cdr3_aa: CASSLQGRNTEAFF

j_call: TRBJ2-3
d_call: -
v_call: TRBV11-2
clone_size: -
cdr3_length: 15
cdr3_nt: TGTGCCAGCAGCATCCAATGGGGGCACACAGATACGCAGTATTTT
cdr3_aa: CASSIQWGHTDTQYF

j_call: TRBJ1-1
d_call: -
v_call: TRBV19
clone_size: -
cdr3_length: 16
cdr3_nt: TGTGCCAGTAGTATATTAGGCAGGCCCTACGACACTGAAGCTTTCTTT
cdr3_aa: CASSILGRPYDTEAFF

j_call: TRBJ1-5
d_call: TRBD1
v_call: TRBV19
clone_size: -
cdr3_length: 13
cdr3_nt: TGTGCCAGTTCGGGACAGGTATATCAGCCCCAGCATTTT
cdr3_aa: CASSGQVYQPQHF

j_call: TRBJ1-2
d_call: TRBD1
v_call: TRBV5-4
clone_size: -
cdr3_length: 14
cdr3_nt: TGTGCCAGCACCCAGGACAGGTTAGACTATGGCTACACCTTC
cdr3_aa: CASTQDRLDYGYTF

j_call: TRBJ2-3
d_call: TRBD2
v_call: TRBV7-9
clone_size: -
cdr3_length: 17
cdr3_nt: TGTGCCAGCAGCCCCGGACTAGCGGGAGGAGGCACAGATACGCAGTATTTT
cdr3_aa: CASSPGLAGGGTDTQYF

j_call: TRBJ2-7
d_call: -
v_call: TRBV28
clone_size: -
cdr3_length: 13
cdr3_nt: TGTGCCAGCAGTTCCGGACTGACCTACGAGCAGTACTTC
cdr3_aa: CASSSGLTYEQYF

j_call: TRBJ1-2
d_call: -
v_call: TRBV5-5
clone_size: once
cdr3_length: 13
cdr3_nt: TGTGCCAGCAGTCTGCTGGGGGATGCTGGCTACACCTTC
cdr3_aa: CASSLLGDAGYTF

j_call: TRBJ2-1
d_call: TRBD1
v_call: TRBV6-5
clone_size: -
cdr3_length: 14
cdr3_nt: TGTGCCAGCAACCCAAGGGACAGCAACAATGAGCAGTTCTTC
cdr3_aa: CASNPRDSNNEQFF

j_call: TRBJ1-4
d_call: TRBD1
v_call: TRBV18
clone_size: -
cdr3_length: 14
cdr3_nt: TGTGCCAGCTCACCGACAGGGGAGTATGAAAAACTGTTTTTT
cdr3_aa: CASSPTGEYEKLFF

j_call: TRBJ1-5
d_call: TRBD1
v_call: TRBV6-6
clone_size: once
cdr3_length: 15
cdr3_nt: TGTGCCAGCAGCTCCGGGACAGGGGGCTTCCAGCCCCAGCATTTT
cdr3_aa: CASSSGTGGFQPQHF

j_call: TRBJ1-5
d_call: TRBD1
v_call: TRBV10-3
clone_size: -
cdr3_length: 15
cdr3_nt: TGTGCCATCAGGGGACAGGGGGAGGGCAATCAGCCCCAGCATTTT
cdr3_aa: CAIRGQGEGNQPQHF

j_call: TRBJ2-1
d_call: TRBD2
v_call: TRBV5-1
clone_size: -
cdr3_length: 15
cdr3_nt: TGCGCCAGCAGCTTGGCGGCGGGAGGCTACAATGAGCAGTTCTTC
cdr3_aa: CASSLAAGGYNEQFF

j_call: TRBJ1-1
d_call: -
v_call: TRBV7-2
clone_size: -
cdr3_length: 15
cdr3_nt: TGTGCCAGCCAGTGGCTCCGAAGGGGGGGCACTGAAGCTTTCTTT
cdr3_aa: CASQWLRRGGTEAFF

j_call: TRBJ2-7
d_call: TRBD1
v_call: TRBV6-5
clone_size: -
cdr3_length: 14
cdr3_nt: TGTGCCAGCAGCCTAGCCCAGGGGGCGGGCGAGCAGTACTTC
cdr3_aa: CASSLAQGAGEQYF

j_call: TRBJ2-7
d_call: -
v_call: TRBV27
clone_size: -
cdr3_length: 16
cdr3_nt: TGTGCCAGCAGTTTAGGACGAGGGCAGGTATCCTACGAGCAGTACTTC
cdr3_aa: CASSLGRGQVSYEQYF